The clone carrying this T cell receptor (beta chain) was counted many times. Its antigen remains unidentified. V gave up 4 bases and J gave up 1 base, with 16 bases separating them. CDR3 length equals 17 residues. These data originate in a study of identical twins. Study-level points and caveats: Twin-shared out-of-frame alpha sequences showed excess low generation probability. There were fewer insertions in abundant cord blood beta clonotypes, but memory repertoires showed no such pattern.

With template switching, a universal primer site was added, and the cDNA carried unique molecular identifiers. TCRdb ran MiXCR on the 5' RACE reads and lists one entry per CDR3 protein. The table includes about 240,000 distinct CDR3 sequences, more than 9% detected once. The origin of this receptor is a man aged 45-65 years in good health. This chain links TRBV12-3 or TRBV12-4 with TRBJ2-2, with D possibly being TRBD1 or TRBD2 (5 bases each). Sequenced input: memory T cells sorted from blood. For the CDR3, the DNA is TGTGCCAGCAGTTCATGGGACGTCCCGATGAACACCGGGGAGCTGTTTTTT. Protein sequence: CASSSWDVPMNTGELFF.